This T cell receptor beta chain derives from a study of T-cell reconstitution after alpha-beta-depleted transplantation in children. This clonotype occurred a few times. Its antigen is not identified. This CDR3 contains 13 residues. V lost 5 bases, J lost 13 bases, and 17 bases lay in between. The authors prepared the TCRbeta library with unique molecular identifiers. TCRdb re-called the PCR reads with MiXCR, one entry per CDR3 protein. The sample lists about 1,000,000 distinct CDR3 sequences, around 30% occurring once. Findings and caveats of the study: Reported findings indicate that, about two months after transplant, alpha-beta T cells came from several hundred expanded clones, which were derived from non-depleted graft cells.

The chain has TRBV12-3 or TRBV12-4 and TRBJ1-4, with D maybe TRBD1 (5 bases). The sample consisted of PBMCs, mostly from graft donor cells, taken 360 days after TCRalphabeta/CD19-depleted stem cell transplant. The sequence derives from a boy in the first two years of life who had a stem cell transplant for SCID, so the T cells may come from the graft donor. CDR3 protein: CASSQTGDSPLFF. DNA of the CDR3: TGTGCCAGCAGTCAAACAGGTGACTCGCCACTGTTTTTT.